What follows is one TCR beta chain and its context. The antigen remains undetermined. The data belong to a study of early T cells in non-severe SARS-CoV-2 infection. For the study at large: Sequencing targeted bulk RNA from unsorted whole blood, leaving chains unpaired. Broader study findings: Using VDJdb, the matching emphasized anti-spike CD8 responses while missing private and CD4 specificities.

Individual cDNA molecules each received unique molecular identifiers attached to them. A single record per CDR3 protein comes from TCRdb applying MiXCR to the 5' RACE reads. Seen here are 75,000 or so distinct CDR3 sequences, approximately 10% observed once, and the top ten hold almost 6.5%. V was clipped by 0 bases and J by 1 base, with 13 bases between them. The CDR3 spans 17 residues. Germline CDR1 and CDR2: MNHNY and SVGAGI (reference sequence). The chain employs TRBV6-6 and TRBJ2-4, with D possibly called TRBD1 or TRBD2 (6 bases each). Sequencing was done on a sample of whole blood. The origin of this receptor is an adult who was a healthcare worker with PCR-confirmed SARS-CoV-2 infection or an uninfected control (not recorded which). CDR3 protein: CASSYSKGGLAKNIQYF. In nucleotides, the CDR3 is TGTGCCAGCAGTTACTCGAAGGGGGGCTTGGCCAAAAACATTCAGTACTTC.